Detailed here is one T cell receptor beta chain. Produced via immunoSEQ multiplex PCR; TCRdb's table is partial and in-frame only. This sample has 200,000 or so clones, with roughly 80% found just once. The CDR3 length is 16 residues. Trimming left V 2 bases short and J 0 bases short, with 11 bases between. CDR1 GTSNPN and CDR2 SVGIG come from the germline V gene (reference sequence). The sample belongs to a study of blood T cell repertoires in COVID-19. Study at large: The United States, Italy and Spain provided the acute and convalescent COVID-19 samples.

Individuals aged roughly 18 to 90 years were recruited from fewer than 30 US areas. Specimen: PBMCs or T cells enriched from blood (not recorded which). The receptor was derived from a man between 35 and 55 years old who had recovered from COVID-19. V usage is TRBV30 and J usage is TRBJ1-6; no reliable D call. CDR3 nucleotides: TGTGCCTGGAGTCCCCAGAGGAGCTCCTATAATTCACCCCTCCACTTT. Protein sequence: CAWSPQRSSYNSPLHF.